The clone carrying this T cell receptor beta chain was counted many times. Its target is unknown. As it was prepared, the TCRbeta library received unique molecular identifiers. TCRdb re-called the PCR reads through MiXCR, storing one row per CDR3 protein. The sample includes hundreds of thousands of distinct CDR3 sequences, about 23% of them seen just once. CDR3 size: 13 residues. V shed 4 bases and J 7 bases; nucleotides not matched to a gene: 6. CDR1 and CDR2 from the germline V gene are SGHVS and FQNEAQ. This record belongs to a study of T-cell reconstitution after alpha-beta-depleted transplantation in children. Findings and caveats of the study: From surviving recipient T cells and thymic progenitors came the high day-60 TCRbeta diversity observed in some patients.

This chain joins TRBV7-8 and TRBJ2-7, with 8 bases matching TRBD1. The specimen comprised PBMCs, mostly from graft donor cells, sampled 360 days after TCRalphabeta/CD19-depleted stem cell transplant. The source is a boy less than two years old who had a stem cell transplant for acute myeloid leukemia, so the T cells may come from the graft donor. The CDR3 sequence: CASSWGQVEEQYV. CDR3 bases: TGTGCCAGCAGCTGGGGACAGGTGGAAGAGCAGTACGTC.